Below, 27 T cell receptor beta chains from the same sample are listed, as sequenced in a study of blood T cell repertoires in COVID-19. This table comes from immunoSEQ multiplex PCR, and its TCRdb copy is limited to in-frame clones, with some not included. Of 150,000 to 200,000 clones in the sample, approximately 87% were seen once. The sample consisted of peripheral blood. These receptors came from a woman in her fifties or sixties with COVID-19, enrolled during active disease.

V usage is TRBV5-8 and J usage is TRBJ1-3; no reliable D call. This CDR3 comprises 14 residues. Trimming removed 0 bases from V and 2 bases from J, with 6 bases in between. Per germline, CDR1 SGHTS and CDR2 YDEGEE. This CDR3 is CASSLAGTGNTIYF. The CDR3 nucleotides are TGTGCCAGCAGCTTGGCGGGGACTGGAAACACCATATATTTT. The full variable domain, rest sourced from reference TRBV5-8 and TRBJ1-3, is EAGVTQSPTHLIKTRGQQATLRCSPISGHTSVYWYQQALGLGLQFLLWYDEGEERNRGNFPPRFSGRQFPNYSSELNVNALELEDSALYLCASSLAGTGNTIYFGEGSWLTVV.

The chain uses TRBV9 and TRBJ1-5; D is ambiguous. CDR1 and CDR2 (germline): SGDLS, YYNGEE. The CDR3 is made up of 13 amino acids. Trimming took off 0 bases at V and 2 bases at J, with 3 bases between the two ends. The CDR3 here is CASSVAGNQPQHF. In DNA, the CDR3 is TGTGCCAGCAGCGTAGCGGGCAATCAGCCCCAGCATTTT.

The V and J genes are TRBV9 and TRBJ2-3, with D maybe TRBD1 (6 bases). The CDR3 totals 17 residues. The V gene lost 4 bases and the J gene lost 0 bases, with 18 bases spanning the gap. Germline CDR1 is SGDLS and CDR2 is YYNGEE. CDR3 bases: TGTGCCAGCAGCCTAAATGACAGGACCCCTAGCACAGATACGCAGTATTTT. It yields the protein CASSLNDRTPSTDTQYF.

The chain is built from TRBV27 and TRBJ1-2; 8 positions agree with TRBD1. CDR3 length: 17 amino acids. The germline gives CDR1 MNHEY, CDR2 SMNVEV (reference sequence). Unmatched junction bases numbered 13, after V lost 5 bases and J lost 2 bases. CDR3: CASSPKTGATLNYGYTF. CDR3 DNA: TGTGCCAGCAGTCCAAAGACAGGGGCGACACTAAACTATGGCTACACCTTC.

The chain employs TRBV7-9 and TRBJ2-7, with 9 bases identical to TRBD2. V lost 5 bases, J lost 4 bases, and 3 bases stayed unmatched. Germline values: CDR1 SEHNR, CDR2 FQNEAQ (reference sequence). This CDR3 spans 13 amino acids. The CDR3 DNA reads TGTGCCAGCAGCGTTAGCGGGAGTTACGAGCAGTACTTC. It specifies CASSVSGSYEQYF.

The gene calls are TRBV6-5 and TRBJ1-2; no clear D. Trimming took off 6 bases at V and 4 bases at J, with 15 bases between the two ends. Germline values: CDR1 MNHEY, CDR2 SVGAGI. This CDR3 has 14 amino acids. The DNA of the CDR3 is TGTGCCAGCAGAAATCCCGGGGATAGCTATGGCTACACCTTC. This sequence encodes CASRNPGDSYGYTF.

The V and J genes are TRBV4-3 and TRBJ2-1, with D perhaps matching TRBD2 (6 bases). V dropped 4 bases and J dropped 8 bases, with 15 bases sitting between them. This CDR3 comprises 14 residues. Per the germline V gene, CDR1 is LGHNA and CDR2 is YSLEER. The CDR3 nucleotides read TGCGCCAGCAGCCCGCGGGAAATTTACGATGAGCAGTTCTTC. Amino acids: CASSPREIYDEQFF.

The chain is built from TRBV2 and TRBJ1-5, with D perhaps TRBD1 (5 bases). In germline, CDR1 is SNHLY, CDR2 FYNNEI. The CDR3 runs to 13 residues. Trimming removed 8 bases from V and 2 bases from J, with 10 bases in between. Written as DNA, the CDR3 is TGTGCCAGCGGGGGGGAGGGCAATCAGCCCCAGCATTTT. This sequence encodes CASGGEGNQPQHF. Combining the CDR3 with reference TRBV2 and TRBJ1-5 gives the whole variable domain EPEVTQTPSHQVTQMGQEVILRCVPISNHLYFYWYRQILGQKVEFLVSFYNNEISEKSEIFDDQFSVERPDGSNFTLKIRSTKLEDSAMYFCASGGEGNQPQHFGDGTRLSIL.

The V gene is TRBV7-9, the J gene TRBJ2-1; no clear D gene. Germline CDR1 is SEHNR and CDR2 is FQNEAQ (reference sequence). V lost 1 base, J lost 5 bases, and 12 bases lay in between. The CDR3 covers 15 residues. The DNA of the CDR3 is TGTGCCAGCAGCTTAGTTCCTAAACCGCACAATGAGCAGTTCTTC. This encodes CASSLVPKPHNEQFF.

Only one count was recorded for this clone. The rearrangement joins TRBV7-9 to TRBJ2-3; D ambiguous. V was clipped by 3 bases and J by 6 bases, with 10 bases between them. The length of the CDR3 is 13 residues. Germline CDR1 and CDR2: SEHNR and FQNEAQ (reference sequence). The DNA for the CDR3 is TGTGCCAGCAGCTTGACTGATGGTGATACGCAGTATTTT. Translation gives CASSLTDGDTQYF. Drawing the rest from reference TRBV7-9 and TRBJ2-3, the complete variable domain is DTGVSQNPRHKITKRGQNVTFRCDPISEHNRLYWYRQTLGQGPEFLTYFQNEAQLEKSRLLSDRFSAERPKGSFSTLEIQRTEQGDSAMYLCASSLTDGDTQYFGPGTRLTVL.

The rearrangement joins TRBV7-2 to TRBJ1-4; 7 bases line up with TRBD1. Trimming cost V 5 bases and J 1 base; bases outside gene matches: 4. The CDR3 has 15 residues. CDR1 is SGHTA, CDR2 FQGNSA, per germline. The CDR3 here is CASSTNRGTNEKLFF. The CDR3 nucleotides read TGTGCCAGCAGCACCAACAGGGGAACTAATGAAAAACTGTTTTTT.

The CDR3 here is CASSPFGGRNTDTQYF. CDR3 bases: TGTGCCAGCAGCCCGTTCGGCGGGAGGAACACAGATACGCAGTATTTT. The genes are TRBV7-2 and TRBJ2-3; 8 nucleotides align to TRBD2. The CDR3 contains 16 residues. Trimming at V came to 5 bases and at J to 2 bases, leaving 9 bases not matched to a gene. The germline CDR1 and CDR2 sequences are SGHTA and FQGNSA.

This rearrangement joins TRBV28 to TRBJ1-5, with TRBD1 identical over 10 bases. The germline CDR1 and CDR2 sequences are MDHEN and SYDVKM. The CDR3 is 15 amino acids. Trimming cost V 3 bases and J 6 bases; bases outside gene matches: 5. CDR3 nucleotide sequence: TGTGCCAGCAGTTTTGGGGACAGGGGTCGTCAGCCCCAGCATTTT. Translation: CASSFGDRGRQPQHF.

The chain couples TRBV7-6 to TRBJ2-7, with D unclear. CDR1 is SGHVS, CDR2 FNYEAQ, per germline. This CDR3 contains 14 residues. V was clipped by 3 bases and J by 7 bases, with 16 bases between them. Here the CDR3 reads CASSLTEFNWEQYF. CDR3 bases: TGTGCCAGCAGCTTGACGGAGTTCAATTGGGAGCAGTACTTC.

This chain joins TRBV4-1 and TRBJ1-5; D remains ambiguous. Trimming took off 0 bases at V and 6 bases at J, with 9 bases between the two ends. The CDR3 totals 14 residues. Germline CDR1 is MGHRA and CDR2 is YSYEKL. The CDR3 bases are TGCGCCAGCAGCCAAGAGACGGGTTTTCAGCCCCAGCATTTT. Translating gives CASSQETGFQPQHF.

The chain is built from TRBV28 and TRBJ1-2, with D perhaps TRBD1 (6 bases). Trimming stripped 6 bases from V and 0 bases from J, with 11 bases between. Germline values: CDR1 MDHEN, CDR2 SYDVKM. The CDR3 spans 14 residues. CDR3 loop: CASRRGTSNYGYTF. The CDR3 nucleotides are TGTGCCAGCAGACGAGGGACATCTAACTATGGCTACACCTTC.

This clone appeared once. This chain joins TRBV11-3 and TRBJ2-2; D perhaps matches TRBD2 (6 bases). The CDR3 is made up of 15 amino acids. Trimming cost V 3 bases and J 4 bases, with 12 bases left between them. Germline loops: CDR1 SGHNT, CDR2 YENEEA. CDR3 nucleotide sequence: TGTGCCAGCAGCTTTGGGACTGACATCACCGGGGAGCTGTTTTTT. Translating gives CASSFGTDITGELFF.

This clone has a single count. The chain links TRBV7-9 to TRBJ1-2, with D unresolved. Germline values: CDR1 SEHNR, CDR2 FQNEAQ (reference sequence). V dropped 0 bases and J dropped 8 bases, with 16 bases sitting between them. The CDR3 has 15 residues. The CDR3 DNA reads TGTGCCAGCAGCTTAGCGGAGGGATATAAGGGCGGCTACACCTTC. Its translation is CASSLAEGYKGGYTF.

The CDR3, as DNA: TGTGCCAGCAGCAGAATGGACAGTAGGACTGAAGCTTTCTTT. This sequence encodes CASSRMDSRTEAFF. The chain is built from TRBV11-1 and TRBJ1-1; D is perhaps TRBD1 (6 bases). CDR3 length equals 14 residues. Germline CDR1 reads SGHAT; CDR2 reads FQDESV (reference sequence). Trimming took off 5 bases at V and 5 bases at J, with 15 bases between the two ends.

This CDR3 is CASSLNYEQYF. Here the CDR3 DNA reads TGTGCCAGCAGCCTTAACTACGAGCAGTACTTC. The chain employs TRBV7-2 and TRBJ2-7; D is unresolved. V was trimmed by 5 bases and J by 3 bases, leaving 5 bases between them. The CDR3 is 11 residues long. The germline CDR1 and CDR2 sequences are SGHTA and FQGNSA.

V usage is TRBV7-9 and J usage is TRBJ1-2; D gene ambiguous. V lost 5 bases and J 0 bases, leaving 13 bases between the germline ends. This CDR3 is built from 15 residues. The germline gives CDR1 SEHNR, CDR2 FQNEAQ (reference sequence). The DNA for the CDR3 is TGTGCCAGCAGCCCGAGACAAGACCCTAACTATGGCTACACCTTC. This translates into CASSPRQDPNYGYTF.

This chain joins TRBV19 and TRBJ1-2, with 10 positions matching TRBD1. V was pared by 6 bases and J by 4 bases, with 5 bases of the junction left unmatched. Germline CDR1 is LNHDA and CDR2 is SQIVND (reference sequence). The CDR3 extends over 14 amino acids. CDR3 region: CASRTGTGAYGYTF. CDR3 in DNA: TGTGCCAGTAGAACCGGGACAGGGGCCTATGGCTACACCTTC. Supplemented by reference TRBV19 and TRBJ1-2, the full variable domain reads DGGITQSPKYLFRKEGQNVTLSCEQNLNHDAMYWYRQDPGQGLRLIYYSQIVNDFQKGDIAEGYSVSREKKESFPLTVTSAQKNPTAFYLCASRTGTGAYGYTFGSGTRLTVV.

V gene TRBV7-8 combines with J gene TRBJ2-7; 9 nucleotides match TRBD1. Germline V gene data show CDR1 as SGHVS and CDR2 as FQNEAQ. The CDR3 is made up of 15 amino acids. V lost 5 bases and J lost 2; bases outside the gene matches: 7. The CDR3 DNA sequence: TGTGCCAGCAGCCGGGGGACAGGGATGACCTACGAGCAGTACTTC. Amino acid sequence: CASSRGTGMTYEQYF.

The rearrangement links TRBV9 to TRBJ2-5; 12 nucleotides align to TRBD2. Per the germline V gene, CDR1 is SGDLS and CDR2 is YYNGEE. The CDR3 spans 15 residues. Trimming removed 4 bases from V and 5 bases from J; junction bases left unmatched: 6. The DNA for the CDR3 is TGTGCCAGCAGCCCTAGCGGGAGGGTGTATGAGACCCAGTACTTC. Translating gives CASSPSGRVYETQYF.

This chain joins TRBV12-3 or TRBV12-4 and TRBJ2-7, with D tentatively TRBD1 (6 bases). The CDR3 has 12 residues. Between the trimmed V and J ends, which lost 6 bases and 4 bases, there was a span of 10 bases. This CDR3 reads CASRSTGYEQYF. The CDR3 coding sequence is TGTGCCAGCAGATCCACAGGGTACGAGCAGTACTTC.

A few counts support this clone. V gene TRBV28 combines with J gene TRBJ2-3; D possibly corresponds to TRBD1 (6 bases). Looked up from germline, CDR1 is MDHEN and CDR2 is SYDVKM. V lost 5 bases and J 4 bases, leaving 16 bases between the germline ends. This CDR3 region has 15 residues. The CDR3 DNA reads as TGTGCCAGCAGTGGGGGCCTTTCGGAGCCAGATACGCAGTATTTT. Amino acids: CASSGGLSEPDTQYF.

This chain uses TRBV19 with TRBJ2-7; 9 positions match TRBD2. CDR1 and CDR2 (germline): LNHDA, SQIVND (reference sequence). The CDR3 has 15 residues. With 3 bases clipped from V and 9 bases from J, the junction kept 12 bases outside the gene matches. CDR3 sequence (DNA): TGTGCCAGTAGTATTACCGGGACTAGCTCTAACCCGCAGTACTTC. This encodes CASSITGTSSNPQYF.